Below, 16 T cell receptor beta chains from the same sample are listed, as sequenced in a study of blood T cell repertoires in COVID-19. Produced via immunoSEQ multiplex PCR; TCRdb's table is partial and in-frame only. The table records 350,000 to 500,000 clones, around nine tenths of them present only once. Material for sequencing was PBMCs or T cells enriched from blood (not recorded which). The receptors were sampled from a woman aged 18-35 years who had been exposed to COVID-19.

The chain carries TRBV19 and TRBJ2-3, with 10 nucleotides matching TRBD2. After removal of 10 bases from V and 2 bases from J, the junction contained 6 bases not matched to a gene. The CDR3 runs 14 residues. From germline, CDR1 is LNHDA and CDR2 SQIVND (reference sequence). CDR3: CATGLAGVTDTQYF. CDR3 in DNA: TGTGCCACGGGGCTAGCGGGGGTCACAGATACGCAGTATTTT.

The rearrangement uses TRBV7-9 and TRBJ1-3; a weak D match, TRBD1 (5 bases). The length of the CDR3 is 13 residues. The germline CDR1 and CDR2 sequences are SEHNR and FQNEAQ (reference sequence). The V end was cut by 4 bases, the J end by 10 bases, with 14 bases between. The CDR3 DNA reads TGTGCCAGCAGCTCTTCCGCAGGGATAACCATATATTTT. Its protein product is CASSSSAGITIYF. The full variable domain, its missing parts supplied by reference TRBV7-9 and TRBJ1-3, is DTGVSQNPRHKITKRGQNVTFRCDPISEHNRLYWYRQTLGQGPEFLTYFQNEAQLEKSRLLSDRFSAERPKGSFSTLEIQRTEQGDSAMYLCASSSSAGITIYFGEGSWLTVV.

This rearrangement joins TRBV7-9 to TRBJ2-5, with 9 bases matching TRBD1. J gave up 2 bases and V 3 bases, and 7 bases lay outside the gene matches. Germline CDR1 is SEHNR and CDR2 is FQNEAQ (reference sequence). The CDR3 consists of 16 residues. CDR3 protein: CASSFYAGTGQETQYF. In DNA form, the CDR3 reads TGTGCCAGCAGCTTTTATGCCGGGACAGGGCAAGAGACCCAGTACTTC.

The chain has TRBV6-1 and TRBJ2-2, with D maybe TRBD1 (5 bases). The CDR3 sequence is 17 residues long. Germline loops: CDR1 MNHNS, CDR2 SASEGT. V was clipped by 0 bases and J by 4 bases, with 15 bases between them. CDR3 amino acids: CASSEALWQGFTGELFF. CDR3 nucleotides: TGTGCCAGCAGTGAAGCGCTTTGGCAGGGATTCACCGGGGAGCTGTTTTTT.

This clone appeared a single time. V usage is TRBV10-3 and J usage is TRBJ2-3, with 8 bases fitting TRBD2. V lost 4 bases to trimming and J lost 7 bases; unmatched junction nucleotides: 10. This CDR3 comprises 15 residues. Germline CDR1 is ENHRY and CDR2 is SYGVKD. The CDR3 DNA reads TGTGCCATCAGTGCCACAGCGGGAGAGGGAAATACGCAGTATTTT. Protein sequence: CAISATAGEGNTQYF.

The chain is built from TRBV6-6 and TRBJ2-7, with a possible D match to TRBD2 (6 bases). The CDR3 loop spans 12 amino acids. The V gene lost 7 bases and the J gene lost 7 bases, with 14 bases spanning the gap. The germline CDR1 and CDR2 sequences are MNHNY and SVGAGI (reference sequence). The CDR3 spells CASTSGTLEQYF. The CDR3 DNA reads TGTGCCAGCACCAGTGGGACTCTGGAGCAGTACTTC.

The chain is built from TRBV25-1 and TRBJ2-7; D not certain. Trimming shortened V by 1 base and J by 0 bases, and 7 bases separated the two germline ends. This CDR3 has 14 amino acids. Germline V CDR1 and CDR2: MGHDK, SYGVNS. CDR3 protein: CASSELSNSYEQYF. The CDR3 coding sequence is TGTGCCAGCAGTGAATTGTCCAACTCCTACGAGCAGTACTTC.

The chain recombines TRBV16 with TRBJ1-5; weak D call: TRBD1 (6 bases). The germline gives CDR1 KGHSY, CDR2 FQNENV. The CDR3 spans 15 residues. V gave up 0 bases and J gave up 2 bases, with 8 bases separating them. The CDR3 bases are TGTGCCAGCAGCCAATCTCACAGGGGCAATCAGCCCCAGCATTTT. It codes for CASSQSHRGNQPQHF.

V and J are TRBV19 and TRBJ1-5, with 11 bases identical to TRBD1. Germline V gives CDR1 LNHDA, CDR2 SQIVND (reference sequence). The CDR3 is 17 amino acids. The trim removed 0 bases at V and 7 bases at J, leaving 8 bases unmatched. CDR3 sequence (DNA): TGTGCCAGTAGTATAGAACCTGGGACAGGGGGTTGGCAGCCCCAGCATTTT. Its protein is CASSIEPGTGGWQPQHF.

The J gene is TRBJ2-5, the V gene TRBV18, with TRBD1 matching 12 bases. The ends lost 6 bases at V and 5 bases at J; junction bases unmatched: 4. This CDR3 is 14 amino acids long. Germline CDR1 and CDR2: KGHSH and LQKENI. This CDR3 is CASSGQGARETQYF. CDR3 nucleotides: TGTGCCAGCTCGGGACAGGGGGCGAGGGAGACCCAGTACTTC.

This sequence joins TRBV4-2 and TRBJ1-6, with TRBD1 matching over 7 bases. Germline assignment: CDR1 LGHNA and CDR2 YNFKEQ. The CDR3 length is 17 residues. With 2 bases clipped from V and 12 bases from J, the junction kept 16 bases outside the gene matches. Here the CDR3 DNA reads TGTGCCAGCAGCCAATTAGACAGGGTACTGGAAAATGAACCCCTCCACTTT. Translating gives CASSQLDRVLENEPLHF.

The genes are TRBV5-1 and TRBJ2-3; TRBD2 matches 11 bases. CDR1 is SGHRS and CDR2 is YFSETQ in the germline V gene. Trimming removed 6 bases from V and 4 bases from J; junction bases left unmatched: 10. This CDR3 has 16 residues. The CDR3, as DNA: TGCGCCAGCAATAGAGGGCCTAGCGGGGGGCCAGATACGCAGTATTTT. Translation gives CASNRGPSGGPDTQYF.

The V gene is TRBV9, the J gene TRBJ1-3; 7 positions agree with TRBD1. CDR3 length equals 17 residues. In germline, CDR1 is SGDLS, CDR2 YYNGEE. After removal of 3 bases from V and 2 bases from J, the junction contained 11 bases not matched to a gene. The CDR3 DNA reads TGTGCCAGCAGCGGAAGACAGGGTAGGGACGCTGGAAACACCATATATTTT. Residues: CASSGRQGRDAGNTIYF.

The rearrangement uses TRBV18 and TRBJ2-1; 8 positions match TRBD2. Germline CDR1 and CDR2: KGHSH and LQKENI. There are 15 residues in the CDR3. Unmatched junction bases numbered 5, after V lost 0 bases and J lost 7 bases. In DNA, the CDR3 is TGTGCCAGCTCACCACCGGCTAGCGGGTCGAATGAGCAGTTCTTC. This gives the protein CASSPPASGSNEQFF.

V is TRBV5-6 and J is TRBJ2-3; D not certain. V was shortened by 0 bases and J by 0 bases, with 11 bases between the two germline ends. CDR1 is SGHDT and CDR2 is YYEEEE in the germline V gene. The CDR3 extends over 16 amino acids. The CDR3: CASSLVSQASTDTQYF. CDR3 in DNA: TGTGCCAGCAGCTTGGTTTCGCAGGCTAGCACAGATACGCAGTATTTT. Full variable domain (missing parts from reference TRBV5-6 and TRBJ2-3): DAGVTQSPTHLIKTRGQQVTLRCSPKSGHDTVSWYQQALGQGPQFIFQYYEEEERQRGNFPDRFSGHQFPNYSSELNVNALLLGDSALYLCASSLVSQASTDTQYFGPGTRLTVL.

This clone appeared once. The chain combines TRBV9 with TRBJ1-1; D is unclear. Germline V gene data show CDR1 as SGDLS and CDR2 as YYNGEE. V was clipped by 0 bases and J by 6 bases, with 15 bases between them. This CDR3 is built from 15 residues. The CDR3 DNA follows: TGTGCCAGCAGCGTAGTGAGGGTTCCGGGAGCTGAAGCTTTCTTT. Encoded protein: CASSVVRVPGAEAFF.